The sequence of this TCR beta chain was determined in a study of T cell responses to AZD1222 COVID-19 vaccine. Study-level points and caveats: White British donors predominated, females outnumbered males, and clonal diversity was possibly underestimated.

To note about this clone: Its specificity is unknown.

Produced via immunoSEQ multiplex PCR; TCRdb's table is partial and in-frame only. The sample holds around 100,000 clones; roughly 84% are singletons and the top ten take approximately 15%. Specimen: peripheral blood, collected on day 0 of AZD1222 vaccination. The source of this sequence is an adult in good health.

The CDR3 nucleotides read TGTGCCAGCAGTTACGACCAGAAATTCTCTGGAAACACCATATATTTT. Protein sequence: CASSYDQKFSGNTIYF. This chain links TRBV6-6 with TRBJ1-3; D not resolved. The CDR3 has 16 residues. Trimming removed 2 bases at V and 0 bases at J, with 11 bases between. CDR1 is MNHNY and CDR2 is SVGAGI in the germline V gene (reference sequence).